This TCR beta chain was sequenced for a study of T cell clones after liver transplantation. Study at large: Immunosuppression withdrawal was tried within 2 years after liver transplantation in this trial. HCV positivity affected three of eight recipients; the rest lacked autoimmune or viral indications.

For this clone: Its specificity is not known.

Study-wide results and limits: Graft donor-reactive T cells may have migrated into the graft rather than being deleted.

Unstimulated PBMCs were sorted into CD3+CD4+ and CD3+CD8+ populations. In germline, CDR1 is MNHEY, CDR2 SMNVEV (reference sequence). Trimming cost V 0 bases and J 0 bases, with 12 bases left between them. The CDR3 consists of 16 residues. Method: immunoSEQ multiplex PCR; TCRdb's copy keeps in-frame clones and lacks some. The sample has fewer than 85,000 clones; around four fifths are singletons. The receptor was derived from a human patient who received a liver transplant. Some T cells may have originated in the graft donor. This specimen was CD4+ T cells from blood, taken at the 22-month timepoint. The chain is built from TRBV27 and TRBJ2-7; TRBD1 is a possible D gene (5 bases). This chain's CDR3 is CASSLSPRAYSYEQYF. In nucleotides, the CDR3 is TGTGCCAGCAGTTTATCCCCCAGGGCCTACTCCTACGAGCAGTACTTC.